These 16 T cell receptor beta chains were all obtained from the same sample, sequenced in a study of T-cell reconstitution after alpha-beta-depleted transplantation in children. Unique molecular identifiers were incorporated when the TCRbeta library was constructed. Using its own MiXCR run on the PCR reads, TCRdb lists one record per CDR3 protein. The table includes 800,000 to 1,000,000 distinct CDR3 sequences, 25% to 30% detected once. The sample here was PBMCs, mostly from graft donor cells, taken 360 days after TCRalphabeta/CD19-depleted stem cell transplant. Receptors were obtained from a boy younger than two who had a stem cell transplant for SCID, so the T cells may come from the graft donor.

This clonotype was observed many times. One end of the junction fails to match germline, which may point to a read error. The genes are TRBV5-1 and TRBJ2-1, with unresolved D. CDR1 SGHRS and CDR2 YFSETQ come from the germline V gene. The CDR3 loop spans 15 amino acids. CDR3 sequence reads: CASSLGRSSYNEQFF. In DNA form, the CDR3 reads TGTGCCAGCAGCCTTGGACGGAGCTCCTACAATGAGCAGTTCTTC.

The chain couples TRBV28 to TRBJ2-2; D unresolved. V dropped 3 bases and J dropped 3 bases, with 14 bases sitting between them. CDR3 size: 16 residues. Germline V CDR1 and CDR2: MDHEN, SYDVKM. The CDR3 coding sequence is TGTGCCAGCAGTTTCGACGGAAGAATTTACACCGGGGAGCTGTTTTTT. It codes for CASSFDGRIYTGELFF.

A note on this clonotype: A read error may produce the germline difference seen at one junction end. This rearrangement joins TRBV4-2 to TRBJ2-7; possible D gene TRBD1, 5 bases. The CDR3 runs to 14 residues. Germline CDR1 and CDR2: LGHNA and YNFKEQ. As DNA, the CDR3 is TGTGCCAGGAGCCCCGGGCAGGGCTCCTACGAGCAGTACTTC. This sequence encodes CARSPGQGSYEQYF.

This clonotype was observed a handful of times. The rearrangement joins TRBV30 to TRBJ2-3; D is unresolved. CDR3 length: 14 residues. Trimming shortened V by 2 bases and J by 0 bases, and 9 bases separated the two germline ends. Germline CDR1 is GTSNPN and CDR2 is SVGIG (reference sequence). For the CDR3, the DNA is TGTGCCTGGAGTTCAACGACTAGCACAGATACGCAGTATTTT. This codes for CAWSSTTSTDTQYF.

The chain employs TRBV20-1 and TRBJ2-7; 10 nucleotides align to TRBD2. Germline V CDR1 and CDR2: DFQATT, SNEGSKA (reference sequence). The CDR3 spans 15 residues. The J segment lost 4 bases and the V segment lost 2 bases, leaving 8 bases of the junction unmatched. The DNA for the CDR3 is TGCAGTGCTAGAAAGCGTGGACTAGCGGCATACGAGCAGTACTTC. This codes for CSARKRGLAAYEQYF.

This clonotype was seen ten or more times. The chain links TRBV4-3 to TRBJ2-7, with D perhaps matching TRBD2 (5 bases). V lost 0 bases to trimming and J lost 4 bases, with 13 bases between them. CDR1 and CDR2 from the germline V gene are LGHNA and YSLEER. The CDR3 is made up of 15 amino acids. The CDR3 coding sequence is TGCGCCAGCAGCCAAGAAGAGGGTCCAGAGTACGAGCAGTACTTC. Its protein product is CASSQEEGPEYEQYF.

This clonotype was detected a few times. This chain uses TRBV12-3 or TRBV12-4 with TRBJ2-1; the match to TRBD1 covers 7 bases. The V segment lost 0 bases and the J segment 1 base; nucleotides outside the gene matches: 6. The CDR3 sequence is 17 residues long. The CDR3 DNA reads TGTGCCAGCAGTTTAGCGGAGGACAGGTTATCCTACAATGAGCAGTTCTTC. It is translated as CASSLAEDRLSYNEQFF.

This clonotype has more than one count but fewer than ten. The rearrangement links TRBV12-3 or TRBV12-4 to TRBJ2-1; 9 bases match TRBD2. This CDR3 has 16 amino acids. Losses at the gene ends were 5 bases for V and 8 bases for J; bases not matched to a gene: 13. The CDR3 is CASSPQGVAGDDEQFF. The DNA of the CDR3 is TGTGCCAGCAGTCCCCAGGGGGTAGCGGGGGATGATGAGCAGTTCTTC.

The rearrangement uses TRBV29-1 and TRBJ1-1, with a tentative D call TRBD1 (5 bases). The ends were cut back, 4 bases at V and 6 bases at J, with 12 bases in the middle. This CDR3 has 12 residues. Germline V gives CDR1 SQVTM, CDR2 ANQGSEA. The CDR3 DNA reads TGCAGCGTTGGGGACTGGCGCGCTGAAGCTTTCTTT. Its protein product is CSVGDWRAEAFF.

The CDR3 sequence: CASRPNPGQRNTEAFF. The CDR3 nucleotides read TGCGCCAGCAGGCCAAATCCGGGACAGAGAAACACTGAAGCTTTCTTT. This sequence joins TRBV5-1 and TRBJ1-1, with 7 bases aligning to TRBD1. Trimming took 5 bases from V and 2 from J; bases not matched to a gene: 12. Germline CDR1 reads SGHRS; CDR2 reads YFSETQ. This CDR3 comprises 16 residues.

CDR3 sequence (DNA): TGCGCCAGCAGCCAAATTCCGGGGGGCGGGCAAGAGACCCAGTACTTC. It is translated as CASSQIPGGGQETQYF. This chain connects TRBV4-1 to TRBJ2-5, with D perhaps matching TRBD2 (7 bases). Trimming took off 2 bases at V and 2 bases at J, with 15 bases between the two ends. Germline V gives CDR1 MGHRA, CDR2 YSYEKL. The CDR3 totals 16 residues.

This clonotype turned up a few times. The chain joins TRBV12-3 or TRBV12-4 to TRBJ2-5; 10 bases are shared with TRBD2. V lost 5 bases to trimming and J lost 5 bases; unmatched junction nucleotides: 5. This CDR3 region has 14 residues. DNA for the CDR3: TGTGCCAGCAGTCCCCGTAGCGGGGGGGAGACCCAGTACTTC. Its protein is CASSPRSGGETQYF.

The genes are TRBV2 and TRBJ2-7; possibly TRBD1 or TRBD2 for D (6 bases each). The V gene lost 0 bases and the J gene lost 6 bases, with 12 bases spanning the gap. This CDR3 region has 14 residues. Germline assignment: CDR1 SNHLY and CDR2 FYNNEI. CDR3 residues: CASSEAWGAGEQYF. CDR3 bases: TGTGCCAGCAGTGAAGCCTGGGGGGCGGGCGAGCAGTACTTC.

This chain uses TRBV12-5 with TRBJ1-2, with D possibly matching TRBD1 (5 bases). Germline V gene lookup returns CDR1 LGHNT and CDR2 FRNRAP. Trimming left V 4 bases short and J 0 bases short, with 21 bases between. This CDR3 is 18 amino acids long. DNA for the CDR3: TGTGCTAGTGGTTGGACACAGCCTCCCGGGGTCGCTAACTATGGCTACACCTTC. Translating it yields CASGWTQPPGVANYGYTF.

This clonotype appeared a few times. J is TRBJ2-3 and V is TRBV6-2 or TRBV6-3, with D perhaps matching TRBD1 (5 bases). Trimming pared 4 bases from V and 0 bases from J, leaving 14 bases between. The CDR3 extends over 16 amino acids. Germline loops: CDR1 MNHEY, CDR2 SVGEGT. The CDR3, as DNA: TGTGCCAGCAGTTTTGTCGTGGGGCGGAGCACAGATACGCAGTATTTT. Translated: CASSFVVGRSTDTQYF.

The chain carries TRBV30 and TRBJ2-5, with 8 bases matching TRBD2. The CDR3 length is 17 residues. Looked up from germline, CDR1 is GTSNPN and CDR2 is SVGIG (reference sequence). The J segment lost 2 bases and the V segment lost 5 bases, leaving 16 bases of the junction unmatched. CDR3 protein: CAWDLHMVAGNQETQYF. Here the CDR3 DNA reads TGTGCCTGGGACCTCCACATGGTAGCGGGGAATCAAGAGACCCAGTACTTC.